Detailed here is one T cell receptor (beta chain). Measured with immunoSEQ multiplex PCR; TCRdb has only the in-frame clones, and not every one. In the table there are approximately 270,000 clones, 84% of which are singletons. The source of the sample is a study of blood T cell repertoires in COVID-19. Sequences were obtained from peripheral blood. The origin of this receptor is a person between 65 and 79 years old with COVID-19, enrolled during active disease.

As DNA, the CDR3 is TGTGCCAGCAGCTTTGAGGTTTCTGGAAACACCATATATTTT. This translates into CASSFEVSGNTIYF. The chain employs TRBV7-2 and TRBJ1-3; no reliable D call. The CDR3 consists of 14 residues. The V gene's germline CDR1 is SGHTA and CDR2 FQGNSA. V was clipped by 3 bases and J by 1 base, with 7 bases between them.